The 15 T cell receptor beta chains given below trace back to one sample, sequenced in a study of blood T cells in healthy people across ages. The use of a sample-barcoded 5' primer and a J-beta primer mix characterized a second PCR of roughly 6 to 11 cycles. TCRdb re-analysed the 5' RACE reads in MiXCR, keeping a single row per CDR3 protein. The sample consists of approximately 960,000 distinct CDR3 sequences, about 27% of them appearing once. These records were also assigned to another study, of T cells of mothers and their children.

The sample was blood. These receptors were taken from a woman between 40 and 55 years old in good health.

This chain connects TRBV28 to TRBJ2-1; D unclear. Per germline, CDR1 MDHEN and CDR2 SYDVKM. V was cut by 1 base and J by 0 bases, with 10 bases left in between. The CDR3 length is 16 residues. CDR3 in DNA: TGTGCCAGCAGTTTATCTGGCAGGACCTCCTACAATGAGCAGTTCTTC. This sequence encodes CASSLSGRTSYNEQFF.

As concerns this clonotype: Relative to the germline gene, one junction end is altered; a read error may explain this. The rearrangement uses TRBV28 and TRBJ1-2, with 7 bases lining up with TRBD1. The CDR3 is 13 residues long. Germline V gene sequence: CDR1 MDHEN, CDR2 SYDVKM. The CDR3 region is CASTRQGQNGYTF. The CDR3, as DNA: TGTGCTAGCACCCGACAGGGACAAAATGGCTACACCTTC.

This chain connects TRBV20-1 to TRBJ2-5, with a possible D match to TRBD2 (7 bases). CDR1 is DFQATT, CDR2 SNEGSKA, per germline (reference sequence). The CDR3 has 14 residues. V lost 6 bases and J lost 11, with 25 bases in between. The chain's CDR3 is CSAIVGGSGGEQYF. As DNA, the CDR3 is TGCAGTGCAATTGTAGGGGGGAGTGGGGGGGAGCAGTACTTC.

V is TRBV28 and J is TRBJ2-3; D not certain. The V gene's germline CDR1 is MDHEN and CDR2 SYDVKM. The CDR3 has 13 amino acids. The V and J ends lost 2 bases and 5 bases respectively, with 8 bases between them. CDR3 sequence reads: CASSLVPGDTQYF. As DNA, the CDR3 is TGTGCCAGCAGTTTAGTTCCGGGAGATACGCAGTATTTT.

This clonotype was seen ten or more times. The genes are TRBV20-1 and TRBJ2-7, with 8 bases aligning to TRBD1. The ends lost 6 bases at V and 5 bases at J; junction bases unmatched: 9. Germline V CDR1 and CDR2: DFQATT, SNEGSKA (reference sequence). The CDR3 sequence is 13 residues long. The CDR3 is CSAQTDRENEQYF. Here the CDR3 DNA reads TGCAGTGCACAAACGGACAGGGAAAACGAGCAGTACTTC.

The chain joins TRBV5-1 to TRBJ1-5; D is unresolved. V shed 0 bases and J shed 6 bases, with 10 bases lying between them. Germline V gene sequence: CDR1 SGHRS, CDR2 YFSETQ. The CDR3 is made up of 14 amino acids. The CDR3 region is CASSLGGLGQPQHF. CDR3 nucleotides: TGCGCCAGCAGCTTGGGAGGGCTGGGTCAGCCCCAGCATTTT.

The V call is TRBV9, the J call TRBJ2-7; 11 bases map to TRBD1. The CDR3 runs to 15 residues. V was clipped by 4 bases and J by 4 bases; unmatched bases: 7. Germline-derived CDR1 and CDR2 are SGDLS and YYNGEE. The CDR3 here is CASSLRGQGAYEQYF. CDR3 nucleotide sequence: TGTGCCAGCAGCTTAAGAGGACAGGGGGCTTACGAGCAGTACTTC.

In this sample, this clonotype turned up a few times. This chain connects TRBV28 to TRBJ2-3; D could derive from TRBD1 or TRBD2 (6 bases each). This CDR3 is built from 13 residues. Between the trimmed V and J ends, which lost 6 bases and 4 bases, there was a span of 11 bases. Per germline, CDR1 MDHEN and CDR2 SYDVKM. CDR3 DNA sequence: TGTGCCAGCAGAGAGGGGGGTGCAGATACGCAGTATTTT. As protein: CASREGGADTQYF.

At least ten counts were recorded for this clonotype. This chain connects TRBV4-1 to TRBJ1-2; no clear D. The CDR3 has 13 amino acids. V was shortened by 0 bases and J by 4 bases, with 6 bases between the two germline ends. CDR1 and CDR2 (germline): MGHRA, YSYEKL. The CDR3 region is CASSQDLGYGYTF. The CDR3 coding sequence is TGCGCCAGCAGCCAAGATTTGGGCTATGGCTACACCTTC.

This clonotype was detected many times. J is TRBJ2-3 and V is TRBV7-6, with 7 bases fitting TRBD1. The CDR3 runs 16 residues. Losses at the gene ends were 5 bases for V and 0 bases for J; bases not matched to a gene: 8. The V gene's germline CDR1 is SGHVS and CDR2 FNYEAQ. CDR3 DNA: TGTGCCAGCAGCCCACGGGACAGTTTTAGCACAGATACGCAGTATTTT. Its translation: CASSPRDSFSTDTQYF.

On this clonotype itself: This may arise from a read error, as a much more abundant clone is one base away. This chain uses TRBV10-3 with TRBJ1-4; D perhaps matches TRBD1 (6 bases). Germline lookup yields CDR1 ENHRY and CDR2 SYGVKD. The CDR3 is 15 residues long. Trimming cost V 7 bases and J 3 bases, with 15 bases left between them. CDR3 region: CAITNREAANEKLFF. DNA for the CDR3: TGTGCCATCACGAACAGGGAAGCAGCTAATGAAAAACTGTTTTTT.

In its sample, this clonotype was seen a few times. The rearrangement uses TRBV6-6 and TRBJ1-4, with D unresolved. Germline-derived CDR1 and CDR2 are MNHNY and SVGAGI (reference sequence). Between the trimmed V and J ends, which lost 10 bases and 1 base, there was a span of 10 bases. This CDR3 has 13 amino acids. The CDR3 is CATARETNEKLFF. As DNA, the CDR3 is TGTGCCACAGCCCGTGAAACTAATGAAAAACTGTTTTTT.

This chain connects TRBV30 to TRBJ2-7; D may be TRBD2 (6 bases). Per germline, CDR1 GTSNPN and CDR2 SVGIG (reference sequence). This CDR3 contains 16 residues. V gave up 0 bases and J gave up 3 bases, with 18 bases separating them. The CDR3 DNA is TGTGCCTGGAGTGTACGGAGGGTCACCGACCTCTACGAGCAGTACTTC. Its translation: CAWSVRRVTDLYEQYF.

The chain uses TRBV4-1 and TRBJ2-7, with D hard to call. Germline-derived CDR1 and CDR2 are MGHRA and YSYEKL. Trimming stripped 1 base from V and 2 bases from J, with 6 bases between. The CDR3 covers 13 residues. CDR3 protein: CASSQAFTYEQYF. DNA for the CDR3: TGCGCCAGCAGCCAAGCCTTTACCTACGAGCAGTACTTC.

This clonotype was counted between two and nine times. CDR3 sequence reads: CASSAGGPGEQFF. The CDR3 nucleotides read TGTGCCAGCAGCGCGGGGGGGCCAGGTGAGCAGTTCTTC. This chain links TRBV6-6 with TRBJ2-1; 9 bases match TRBD2. The ends lost 6 bases at V and 9 bases at J; junction bases unmatched: 6. There are 13 residues in the CDR3. Per germline, CDR1 MNHNY and CDR2 SVGAGI (reference sequence).